The clone carrying this T cell receptor (beta chain) was seen a few times. Its antigen remains unknown. This entry comes from a study of regulatory T cells in long-lasting Graves disease. Study outcomes and limitations: Examination was confined to peripheral blood, excluding thyroid tissue. Clonotypes that were public and shared totalled a few thousand in persistent patients versus about a thousand in new patients.

Time point here: persistent/refractory GD, antithyroid drugs over 5 years with positive TRAb. PBMCs provided the RNA from which the TCR library was made. The CDR3 is 12 residues long. V shed 6 bases and J shed 7 bases, with 12 bases lying between them. The germline V gene encodes CDR1 MNHEY and CDR2 SMNVEV (reference sequence). Building of the TCR beta libraries involved iRepertoire HTBI primers and Arm-PCR of CDR3 regions. Original data processing: Among the samples, under 70 TRBV and 14 to 15 TRBJ segments were identified. MiXCR, run by TCRdb on the multiplex PCR reads, gives a single entry per CDR3 protein. TCRdb, rather than the study authors, made the V and J calls. The sample contains roughly 490,000 distinct CDR3 sequences, under 25% of which appear only once.

This receptor was obtained from a female donor with Graves disease. Sample: peripheral blood mononuclear cells (PBMCs), taken when the disease was refractory, from a patient treated with antithyroid drugs. J is TRBJ1-1 and V is TRBV27; D gene ambiguous. The CDR3 DNA reads TGTGCCAGCAGCTCAGGAGGGTTTGAAGCTTTCTTT. It translates to CASSSGGFEAFF.